The clone carrying this T cell receptor beta chain was counted a few times. Its matching antigen is unknown. Sample-barcoded 5' priming and a J-beta primer mix drove a second PCR of roughly 6 to 12 cycles. Every sample gave at least 3 million paired-end reads containing CDR3. TCRdb reanalysed the 5' RACE reads using MiXCR and keeps one entry per CDR3 protein. The sample has some 1,800,000 distinct CDR3 sequences, 30% to 40% seen once. The data are from a study of blood T cells in healthy people across ages. Study-level results: When one million T cells were used, diversity estimates were thought to be underestimates.

The CDR3 has 18 amino acids. V lost 4 bases, J lost 3 bases, and 24 bases lay in between. This TCR derives from a human donor in good health. The specimen sequenced was blood. This sequence joins TRBV12-3 or TRBV12-4 and TRBJ2-5, with D possibly matching TRBD1 (5 bases). The CDR3 DNA follows: TGTGCCAGCAGTTCCGCCCAGGGCAGTTTTAGGAAGAAAGAGACCCAGTACTTC. This sequence encodes CASSSAQGSFRKKETQYF.